This passage covers 11 T cell receptor beta chains from one sample sequenced in a study of identical twins. TCRdb reprocessed the 5' RACE reads with MiXCR, giving one entry per CDR3 protein. This sample carries fewer than 500,000 distinct CDR3 sequences, 24% of them seen once, and the ten largest clones take about 2.7%. These data also featured in a second study, about T cells expressing NK-cell markers.

Sequenced input: CD4+ T cells sorted from blood. The receptors originated from a woman aged 18-29 years in good health.

This clonotype was observed a handful of times. V is TRBV9 and J is TRBJ2-3; TRBD2 matches 13 bases. The CDR3 length is 16 residues. From germline, CDR1 is SGDLS and CDR2 YYNGEE. Losses at the gene ends were 4 bases for V and 7 bases for J; bases not matched to a gene: 9. In DNA form, the CDR3 reads TGTGCCAGCAGCCACCAAACTAGCGGGAGGGCATATACGCAGTATTTT. Protein product: CASSHQTSGRAYTQYF.

V usage is TRBV5-6 and J usage is TRBJ2-5, with D unclear. V lost 0 bases to trimming and J lost 1 base, with 7 bases between them. This CDR3 is 14 amino acids long. Germline V lookup: CDR1 SGHDT, CDR2 YYEEEE. The CDR3 protein is CASSLDPSQETQYF. CDR3 nucleotide sequence: TGTGCCAGCAGCTTGGACCCCAGCCAAGAGACCCAGTACTTC.

This clonotype came up many times. V and J are TRBV12-3 or TRBV12-4 and TRBJ1-5, with D possibly being TRBD1 (5 bases). The CDR3 is 16 residues long. The V end was cut by 3 bases, the J end by 2 bases, with 14 bases between. The CDR3 bases are TGTGCCAGCAGTTTCTCGGCAGGGCTCCGCAATCAGCCCCAGCATTTT. Translated, it gives CASSFSAGLRNQPQHF.

The chain has TRBV9 and TRBJ2-2, with 7 bases that match TRBD2. Germline loops: CDR1 SGDLS, CDR2 YYNGEE. The CDR3 has 17 amino acids. Trimming at V came to 4 bases and at J to 6 bases, leaving 15 bases not matched to a gene. The CDR3 region has the DNA TGTGCCAGCAGCTCCGGACTAGGCAACTACGGCCCCGGGGAGCTGTTTTTT. Amino acid sequence: CASSSGLGNYGPGELFF. Full variable domain (outside the CDR3, taken from reference TRBV9 and TRBJ2-2): DSGVTQTPKHLITATGQRVTLRCSPRSGDLSVYWYQQSLDQGLQFLIQYYNGEERAKGNILERFSAQQFPDLHSELNLSSLELGDSALYFCASSSGLGNYGPGELFFGEGSRLTVL.

This clonotype was seen more than once but under ten times. The CDR3 DNA sequence: TGTGCCAGTAGTCTCATCACAGGGGCGAAGAACGAGCAGTACTTC. Translating it yields CASSLITGAKNEQYF. This chain joins TRBV19 and TRBJ2-7; TRBD1 agrees at 7 bases. J was trimmed by 5 bases and V by 5 bases; bases with no gene match: 12. CDR3 length: 15 amino acids. Germline lookup yields CDR1 LNHDA and CDR2 SQIVND (reference sequence).

Only a few counts were recorded for this clonotype. This chain connects TRBV20-1 to TRBJ2-7, with 8 bases aligning to TRBD1. The junction had 14 bases not matched to a gene; V was cut back by 6 bases and J by 7 bases. The CDR3 runs to 14 residues. The germline V gene encodes CDR1 DFQATT and CDR2 SNEGSKA (reference sequence). The chain's CDR3 is CSAVKGAGGWEQYF. The CDR3 coding sequence is TGCAGTGCGGTCAAGGGGGCAGGGGGCTGGGAGCAGTACTTC.

This chain uses TRBV10-3 with TRBJ1-5; no clear D gene. With 10 bases removed from V and 1 base from J, the gap between germline ends came to 14 bases. The CDR3 spans 14 residues. CDR1 is ENHRY and CDR2 is SYGVKD in the germline V gene. Here the CDR3 reads CATKGELSNQPQHF. The CDR3 DNA reads as TGTGCCACTAAGGGCGAACTGAGCAATCAGCCCCAGCATTTT.

V is TRBV2 and J is TRBJ1-6; maybe TRBD1 (6 bases). The CDR3 has 11 residues. The V gene lost 8 bases and the J gene lost 9 bases, with 8 bases spanning the gap. CDR1 is SNHLY and CDR2 is FYNNEI in the germline V gene. The CDR3 bases are TGTGCCAGCGGAGGGGGTTCACCCCTCCACTTT. Translated, it gives CASGGGSPLHF. Looking up the rest from reference TRBV2 and TRBJ1-6 gives the full variable domain: EPEVTQTPSHQVTQMGQEVILRCVPISNHLYFYWYRQILGQKVEFLVSFYNNEISEKSEIFDDQFSVERPDGSNFTLKIRSTKLEDSAMYFCASGGGSPLHFGNGTRLTVT.

This clonotype has a handful of counts. The rearrangement uses TRBV27 and TRBJ2-3; D is tentatively TRBD1 or TRBD2 (5 bases each). This CDR3 comprises 14 residues. Germline assignment: CDR1 MNHEY and CDR2 SMNVEV (reference sequence). Trimming stripped 7 bases from V and 1 base from J, with 12 bases between. The CDR3 nucleotides read TGTGCCAGCAAACCCCGAGGGGGCACAGATACGCAGTATTTT. Its translation: CASKPRGGTDTQYF.

This clonotype came up once. The chain joins TRBV7-2 to TRBJ2-1; D gene unclear. V lost 6 bases and J 8 bases, leaving 14 bases between the germline ends. Germline-derived CDR1 and CDR2 are SGHTA and FQGNSA. The CDR3 runs to 13 residues. CDR3 amino acids: CASSQWRGDEQFF. As DNA, the CDR3 is TGTGCCAGCAGTCAGTGGCGTGGGGATGAGCAGTTCTTC.

This clonotype was seen only a few times. This chain joins TRBV20-1 and TRBJ2-7, with 9 bases lining up with TRBD1. The CDR3 extends over 14 amino acids. J gave up 7 bases and V 3 bases, and 10 bases lay outside the gene matches. Germline CDR1 is DFQATT and CDR2 is SNEGSKA (reference sequence). The CDR3 region is CSARVVQGAGEQYF. The CDR3 bases are TGCAGTGCTAGGGTAGTACAGGGGGCGGGGGAGCAGTACTTC.